One sample yielded the 25 T cell receptor beta chains listed below, sequenced in a study of blood T cell repertoires in COVID-19. Here immunoSEQ multiplex PCR was the method, and the copy in TCRdb shows in-frame clones only, minus some. The data show about 490,000 clones, approximately 85% seen once. Sample: peripheral blood. The receptors derive from a human donor in a cohort sampled during active COVID-19.

The chain carries TRBV4-1 and TRBJ1-5; TRBD1 agrees at 9 bases. Trimming cost V 11 bases and J 5 bases; bases outside gene matches: 25. CDR3 length: 19 amino acids. CDR1 MGHRA and CDR2 YSYEKL come from the germline V gene. This chain's CDR3 is CAVPMGPGQGLMKHQPQHF. In nucleotides, the CDR3 is TGCGCCGTGCCCATGGGACCGGGACAGGGCTTAATGAAGCATCAGCCCCAGCATTTT.

This rearrangement joins TRBV4-1 to TRBJ2-3, with TRBD2 as a possible D gene (6 bases). V was trimmed by 0 bases and J by 3 bases, leaving 13 bases between them. Germline lookup yields CDR1 MGHRA and CDR2 YSYEKL. This CDR3 spans 16 amino acids. This chain's CDR3 is CASSQDISGGTDTQYF. CDR3 sequence (DNA): TGCGCCAGCAGCCAAGATATTTCCGGGGGAACAGATACGCAGTATTTT.

The V call is TRBV29-1, the J call TRBJ2-6; no definite D call. CDR1 is SQVTM, CDR2 ANQGSEA, per germline. Between the trimmed V and J ends, which lost 4 bases and 4 bases, there was a span of 11 bases. The CDR3 covers 14 residues. CDR3 nucleotide sequence: TGCAGCGTTGGTGATCTGGCCGGGGCCAACGTCCTGACTTTC. This gives the protein CSVGDLAGANVLTF.

The gene calls are TRBV27 and TRBJ1-2; 7 nucleotides agree with TRBD1. The CDR3 contains 15 residues. V was clipped by 6 bases and J by 6 bases; unmatched bases: 13. Per the germline V gene, CDR1 is MNHEY and CDR2 is SMNVEV (reference sequence). CDR3 sequence (DNA): TGTGCCAGCAGCTTAATTGGGGGGACAGCGGATGGCTACACCTTC. Its translation is CASSLIGGTADGYTF.

V gene TRBV11-2 combines with J gene TRBJ2-1; 14 bases are shared with TRBD2. Trimming cost V 3 bases and J 2 bases; bases outside gene matches: 6. The CDR3 is 18 residues long. The germline V gene encodes CDR1 SGHAT and CDR2 FQNNGV. The CDR3 protein is CASSLRGTSGGAYNEQFF. For the CDR3, the DNA is TGTGCCAGCAGCTTGAGAGGGACTAGCGGGGGAGCCTACAATGAGCAGTTCTTC.

The chain joins TRBV5-1 to TRBJ2-1, with a weak D call TRBD2 (6 bases). The V and J ends lost 4 bases and 8 bases respectively, with 22 bases between them. There are 16 residues in the CDR3. Germline CDR1 SGHRS, CDR2 YFSETQ. For the CDR3, the DNA is TGCGCCAGCAGCCTGGGACGGCAGGGAGGTTCCCATGAGCAGTTCTTC. Translation gives CASSLGRQGGSHEQFF.

Notes on this clone: This sample also contains other DNA sequences that code for the same CDR3. The rearrangement links TRBV27 to TRBJ1-2; TRBD1 matches 12 bases. Germline V gives CDR1 MNHEY, CDR2 SMNVEV (reference sequence). This CDR3 is built from 15 residues. The trim removed 3 bases at V and 5 bases at J, leaving 4 bases unmatched. The CDR3 loop is CASSFRDRGRYGYTF. The CDR3 coding sequence is TGTGCCAGCAGTTTCAGGGACAGGGGGCGGTATGGCTACACCTTC.

This rearrangement joins TRBV20-1 to TRBJ1-1; tentative D call: TRBD1 (6 bases). The germline V gene encodes CDR1 DFQATT and CDR2 SNEGSKA (reference sequence). The CDR3 totals 14 residues. V was cut by 3 bases and J by 6 bases, with 17 bases left in between. CDR3 loop: CSASQQGRASEAFF. Written as DNA, the CDR3 is TGCAGTGCTAGTCAACAGGGTAGGGCTTCTGAAGCTTTCTTT.

The chain recombines TRBV30 with TRBJ2-1; no definite D call. Per the germline V gene, CDR1 is GTSNPN and CDR2 is SVGIG (reference sequence). CDR3 length: 12 residues. V was shortened by 0 bases and J by 8 bases, with 8 bases between the two germline ends. In DNA form, the CDR3 reads TGTGCCTGGAGTGTATCGAGTTATGAGCAGTTCTTC. Translation gives CAWSVSSYEQFF.

V and J are TRBV15 and TRBJ2-5; 9 bases are shared with TRBD1. Germline V gives CDR1 LNHNV, CDR2 YYDKDF (reference sequence). The CDR3 consists of 15 residues. V lost 0 bases to trimming and J lost 3 bases; unmatched junction nucleotides: 2. CDR3 amino acids: CATSRDRDREETQYF. The DNA for the CDR3 is TGTGCCACCAGCAGAGATCGGGACAGGGAAGAGACCCAGTACTTC.

This clone occurred once. V and J are TRBV29-1 and TRBJ2-5, with 8 bases aligning to TRBD2. V dropped 8 bases and J dropped 5; count of bases not matched to a gene: 16. CDR1 and CDR2 from the germline V gene are SQVTM and ANQGSEA. The CDR3 is made up of 15 amino acids. The CDR3 DNA is TGCAGCATGTGGAGGGAGCGGGAGCCCCGGGAGACCCAGTACTTC. Translation: CSMWREREPRETQYF.

The chain couples TRBV9 to TRBJ2-3; 11 bases line up with TRBD2. This CDR3 spans 15 amino acids. Germline CDR1 reads SGDLS; CDR2 reads YYNGEE. V lost 1 base and J lost 4; bases outside the gene matches: 2. The CDR3 region has the DNA TGTGCCAGCAGCGTAACTAGCGGGAGCGCAGATACGCAGTATTTT. The encoded protein is CASSVTSGSADTQYF.

This chain links TRBV28 with TRBJ2-4, with 12 bases fitting TRBD2. V was clipped by 5 bases and J by 5 bases; unmatched bases: 4. There are 15 residues in the CDR3. Per the germline V gene, CDR1 is MDHEN and CDR2 is SYDVKM. The CDR3 here is CASSLAGGPQNIQYF. CDR3 nucleotide sequence: TGTGCCAGCAGTCTAGCGGGAGGGCCCCAAAACATTCAGTACTTC.

The rearrangement links TRBV7-9 to TRBJ2-5; the match to TRBD1 covers 8 bases. This CDR3 is built from 14 residues. The germline CDR1 and CDR2 sequences are SEHNR and FQNEAQ (reference sequence). The V gene end was trimmed by 5 bases and the J gene end by 5 bases; junction bases not matched to a gene: 7. CDR3 sequence (DNA): TGTGCCAGCAGCGAGCGGAGGGACAGGGAGACCCAGTACTTC. Translation: CASSERRDRETQYF.

The rearrangement links TRBV11-3 to TRBJ2-4; the D gene is possibly TRBD2 (6 bases). CDR1 and CDR2 (germline): SGHNT, YENEEA. The V end lost 0 bases, the J end lost 0 bases, and 30 bases lay between the germline ends. The CDR3 totals 23 residues. The CDR3 coding sequence is TGTGCCAGCAGCTTAGAAACAAGCCGAGGGACGGAAACAAAGCGGGTAGCCAAAAACATTCAGTACTTC. Its translation is CASSLETSRGTETKRVAKNIQYF.

The J gene is TRBJ1-2, the V gene TRBV9; tentatively, D is TRBD1 (6 bases). CDR3 size: 16 residues. Trimming left V 4 bases short and J 0 bases short, with 16 bases between. Germline CDR1 reads SGDLS; CDR2 reads YYNGEE. The CDR3 DNA follows: TGTGCCAGCAGCTCCGGGGGGCAGATTTCTAACTATGGCTACACCTTC. Protein: CASSSGGQISNYGYTF.

The chain links TRBV7-5 to TRBJ1-1; TRBD1 is the table's D call, not checked against the DNA. TRBV7-5 counts as a pseudogene. The CDR3 has 17 amino acids. The CDR3 loop is CARSLEDRGSMNTEAFF. CDR3 in DNA: TGTGCCAGAAGCTTAGAAGACAGGGGGTCCATGAACACTGAAGCTTTCTTT.

This chain connects TRBV9 to TRBJ2-3, with TRBD2 as a possible D gene (5 bases). The germline V and J ends were trimmed by 0 bases and 2 bases, with 10 bases remaining between them. The germline V gene encodes CDR1 SGDLS and CDR2 YYNGEE. The CDR3 consists of 15 residues. The CDR3 reads CASSVASGFTDTQYF. CDR3 sequence (DNA): TGTGCCAGCAGCGTAGCCAGCGGCTTCACAGATACGCAGTATTTT.

In this sample, this clone turned up once. The rearrangement uses TRBV9 and TRBJ2-1, with TRBD2 identical over 10 bases. Trimming removed 4 bases from V and 4 bases from J; junction bases left unmatched: 8. The CDR3 consists of 16 residues. From germline, CDR1 is SGDLS and CDR2 YYNGEE. In nucleotides, the CDR3 is TGTGCCAGCAGCCCACCCAGCGGGAGGGCTTACAATGAGCAGTTCTTC. This codes for CASSPPSGRAYNEQFF.

V is TRBV6-5 and J is TRBJ1-6; 7 bases are a match to TRBD1. V lost 2 bases, J lost 10 bases, and 5 bases stayed unmatched. In germline, CDR1 is MNHEY, CDR2 SVGAGI. The CDR3 covers 14 residues. Here the CDR3 reads CASSYDRDGSPLHF. DNA of the CDR3: TGTGCCAGCAGTTACGACAGGGACGGATCACCCCTCCACTTT.

The chain links TRBV18 to TRBJ1-5, with D perhaps TRBD1 (6 bases). The CDR3 contains 16 residues. Germline CDR1 and CDR2: KGHSH and LQKENI. V was clipped by 3 bases and J by 2 bases, with 14 bases between them. CDR3 loop: CASSPVAGAGNQPQHF. CDR3 coding DNA: TGTGCCAGCTCACCTGTCGCAGGGGCTGGCAATCAGCCCCAGCATTTT.

This clone was seen only once. This sequence joins TRBV4-1 and TRBJ2-1; 8 bases match TRBD1. CDR1 is MGHRA and CDR2 is YSYEKL in the germline V gene. This CDR3 contains 16 residues. With 4 bases clipped from V and 4 bases from J, the junction kept 9 bases outside the gene matches. CDR3 nucleotides: TGCGCCAGCAGCCCCCCAGGGGGCCTAACGTACAATGAGCAGTTCTTC. Translated, it gives CASSPPGGLTYNEQFF.

This chain links TRBV7-6 with TRBJ2-1, with a weak D call TRBD1 (5 bases). The CDR3 contains 15 residues. CDR1 SGHVS and CDR2 FNYEAQ come from the germline V gene. V was shortened by 5 bases and J by 3 bases, with 14 bases between the two germline ends. In DNA, the CDR3 is TGTGCCAGCAGCGCGGCCTCAGGGCGCTACAATGAGCAGTTCTTC. As protein: CASSAASGRYNEQFF.

This rearrangement joins TRBV14 to TRBJ1-2, with 9 bases lining up with TRBD1. Germline V gene lookup returns CDR1 SGHDN and CDR2 FVKESK. V lost 1 base to trimming and J lost 8 bases; unmatched junction nucleotides: 8. The CDR3 sequence is 15 residues long. The CDR3 region has the DNA TGTGCCAGCAGCCAAGCCCGGACAGGGGATCAAGGCTACACCTTC. Protein: CASSQARTGDQGYTF.

The rearrangement joins TRBV18 to TRBJ1-2, with TRBD1 identical over 8 bases. Germline V gene data show CDR1 as KGHSH and CDR2 as LQKENI. The junction had 6 bases not matched to a gene; V was cut back by 4 bases and J by 5 bases. This CDR3 has 14 amino acids. The CDR3 is CASSQGQGLYGYTF. CDR3 DNA sequence: TGTGCCAGCTCACAAGGACAGGGACTATATGGCTACACCTTC. Full variable domain (rest looked up from reference TRBV18 and TRBJ1-2): NAGVMQNPRHLVRRRGQEARLRCSPMKGHSHVYWYRQLPEEGLKFMVYLQKENIIDESGMPKERFSAEFPKEGPSILRIQQVVRGDSAAYFCASSQGQGLYGYTFGSGTRLTVV.